The 22 T cell receptor beta chains presented below share a single source sample, sequenced in a study of immune evolution from preneoplasia to lung adenocarcinoma. Assay used: immunoSEQ multiplex PCR; TCRdb lists only in-frame clones, some missing. The repertoire includes 840 or so clones, roughly 84% of them detected once, and 8% to 10% sits in the top ten. Sequencing was done on a sample of FFPE atypical adenomatous hyperplasia tissue from the lung. The subset: atypical adenomatous hyperplasia (AAH), lung preneoplasia. Source of these receptors: a person aged 65-85 years with lung adenocarcinoma.

This clone was counted a single time. The chain links TRBV6-4 to TRBJ2-3; perhaps TRBD1 as D (7 bases). The V gene lost 3 bases and the J gene lost 5 bases, with 12 bases spanning the gap. This CDR3 comprises 14 residues. CDR1 is MRHNA and CDR2 is SNTAGT in the germline V gene. CDR3 DNA: TGTGCCAGCAGTGAGGAGGGGGCCCAAGATACGCAGTATTTT. It encodes CASSEEGAQDTQYF.

The V gene is TRBV30, the J gene TRBJ1-1, with 9 nucleotides matching TRBD1. Trimming took 2 bases from V and 1 from J; bases not matched to a gene: 2. The CDR3 is 14 residues long. CDR1 is GTSNPN, CDR2 SVGIG, per germline (reference sequence). Here the CDR3 DNA reads TGTGCCTGGAGTCTGGGACAGGGGAACACTGAAGCTTTCTTT. This encodes CAWSLGQGNTEAFF. The full variable domain, rest sourced from reference TRBV30 and TRBJ1-1, is SQTIHQWPATLVQPVGSPLSLECTVEGTSNPNLYWYRQAAGRGLQLLFYSVGIGQISSEVPQNLSASRPQDRQFILSSKKLLLSDSGFYLCAWSLGQGNTEAFFGQGTRLTVV.

The CDR3 protein is CSVDGFTEAFF. The CDR3 nucleotides read TGCAGCGTTGATGGGTTTACTGAAGCTTTCTTT. The V gene is TRBV29-1, the J gene TRBJ1-1; no reliable D call. This CDR3 contains 11 residues. The germline CDR1 and CDR2 sequences are SQVTM and ANQGSEA. V lost 3 bases and J 5 bases, leaving 7 bases between the germline ends.

CDR3 DNA sequence: TGTGCCAGCAGCCCCCCTTACGAGTCCTACGAGCAGTACTTC. Amino acid sequence: CASSPPYESYEQYF. V and J are TRBV4-2 and TRBJ2-7; the D is unclear. This CDR3 has 14 residues. Germline CDR1 reads LGHNA; CDR2 reads YNFKEQ. The V end lost 4 bases, the J end lost 1 base, and 11 bases lay between the germline ends.

This rearrangement joins TRBV9 to TRBJ2-1; D gene ambiguous. Looked up from germline, CDR1 is SGDLS and CDR2 is YYNGEE. Trimming pared 4 bases from V and 5 bases from J, leaving 7 bases between. This CDR3 region has 12 residues. CDR3 sequence (DNA): TGTGCCAGCAGCTCTCTTAACAATGAGCAGTTCTTC. It yields the protein CASSSLNNEQFF.

V usage is TRBV30 and J usage is TRBJ1-1, with 7 bases matching TRBD1. J was trimmed by 0 bases and V by 6 bases; bases with no gene match: 7. Germline CDR1 is GTSNPN and CDR2 is SVGIG (reference sequence). CDR3 length equals 14 residues. CDR3 sequence: CACEKGALNTEAFF. CDR3 nucleotides: TGTGCCTGTGAGAAGGGGGCTTTGAACACTGAAGCTTTCTTT. Looking up the rest from reference TRBV30 and TRBJ1-1 gives the full variable domain: SQTIHQWPATLVQPVGSPLSLECTVEGTSNPNLYWYRQAAGRGLQLLFYSVGIGQISSEVPQNLSASRPQDRQFILSSKKLLLSDSGFYLCACEKGALNTEAFFGQGTRLTVV.

The chain couples TRBV20-1 to TRBJ1-1, with a weak D call TRBD1 (6 bases). V was clipped by 5 bases and J by 7 bases, with 11 bases between them. The CDR3 covers 11 residues. The germline gives CDR1 DFQATT, CDR2 SNEGSKA (reference sequence). The CDR3 here is CSAPGGGEAFF. CDR3 nucleotides: TGCAGTGCTCCTGGAGGGGGTGAAGCTTTCTTT.

The chain joins TRBV2 to TRBJ1-2; no definite D call. V shed 6 bases and J shed 2 bases, with 10 bases lying between them. CDR1 and CDR2 (germline): SNHLY, FYNNEI. The CDR3 sequence is 13 residues long. CDR3 residues: CASRYEGNYGYTF. The DNA for the CDR3 is TGTGCCAGCAGATACGAAGGAAACTATGGCTACACCTTC.

The chain links TRBV6-5 to TRBJ1-1; D is unclear. The V end lost 0 bases, the J end lost 6 bases, and 11 bases lay between the germline ends. The germline V gene has CDR1 MNHEY and CDR2 SVGAGI. The CDR3 is 14 residues long. The CDR3 loop reads CASSYSGGISEAFF. CDR3 coding DNA: TGTGCCAGCAGTTACTCGGGAGGAATATCTGAAGCTTTCTTT.

The CDR3, as DNA: TGCAGCGTTGAGGTCGGGGGGGTCTACAATGAGCAGTTCTTC. Translation: CSVEVGGVYNEQFF. The chain employs TRBV29-1 and TRBJ2-1; 8 bases are a match to TRBD2. V trimming: 3 bases; J trimming: 3 bases; junction bases outside the gene matches: 4. CDR1 is SQVTM, CDR2 ANQGSEA, per germline. The length of the CDR3 is 14 residues.

The CDR3 reads CASNLNRAGEQYF. CDR3 coding DNA: TGCGCCAGCAATCTCAACAGGGCTGGGGAGCAGTACTTC. This rearrangement joins TRBV10-2 to TRBJ2-7; possibly TRBD1 for D (6 bases). In germline, CDR1 is WSHSY, CDR2 SAAADI. This CDR3 is 13 amino acids long. Trimming took 7 bases from V and 7 from J, leaving 17 bases between them.

The chain uses TRBV7-2 and TRBJ2-7; 7 bases are a match to TRBD1. Trimming removed 1 base from V and 7 bases from J; junction bases left unmatched: 7. Looked up from germline, CDR1 is SGHTA and CDR2 is FQGNSA. CDR3 size: 14 residues. The CDR3 coding sequence is TGTGCCAGCAGCTTAGATAACAGGGGTAGGGAGCAGTACTTC. Protein: CASSLDNRGREQYF.

V usage is TRBV7-2 and J usage is TRBJ1-6; no firm D call. The CDR3 length is 12 residues. Germline CDR1 SGHTA, CDR2 FQGNSA. The V gene lost 1 base and the J gene lost 7 bases, with 2 bases spanning the gap. This CDR3 reads CASSLVNSPLHF. The CDR3 coding sequence is TGTGCCAGCAGCTTAGTAAATTCACCCCTCCACTTT.

The rearrangement uses TRBV6-5 and TRBJ1-5; D gene unclear. The CDR3 runs to 15 residues. With 7 bases removed from V and 5 bases from J, the gap between germline ends came to 18 bases. The germline gives CDR1 MNHEY, CDR2 SVGAGI. CDR3 loop: CASKKASGNDQPQHF. The CDR3 DNA reads as TGTGCCAGCAAAAAAGCGTCCGGGAATGATCAGCCCCAGCATTTT.

The gene calls are TRBV27 and TRBJ2-3, with 12 bases matching TRBD2. The CDR3 is 14 amino acids. V was pared by 6 bases and J by 5 bases, with 3 bases of the junction left unmatched. Germline V lookup: CDR1 MNHEY, CDR2 SMNVEV (reference sequence). The CDR3 here is CASRGLAGRDTQYF. Here the CDR3 DNA reads TGTGCCAGCAGAGGACTAGCGGGGCGAGATACGCAGTATTTT.

This rearrangement joins TRBV7-8 to TRBJ2-7, with 7 bases matching TRBD1. CDR3 length: 15 residues. The V gene end was trimmed by 5 bases and the J gene end by 1 base; junction bases not matched to a gene: 8. Per the germline V gene, CDR1 is SGHVS and CDR2 is FQNEAQ. The CDR3 region has the DNA TGTGCCAGCAGCGCCAGACAGGGCCCTTCCTACGAGCAGTACTTC. Protein product: CASSARQGPSYEQYF.

This chain joins TRBV29-1 and TRBJ2-2; D remains unclear. Trimming left V 0 bases short and J 4 bases short, with 9 bases between. Germline CDR1 reads SQVTM; CDR2 reads ANQGSEA. This CDR3 is built from 14 residues. CDR3 protein: CSVEDDQFTGELFF. In DNA form, the CDR3 reads TGCAGCGTTGAAGACGACCAGTTCACCGGGGAGCTGTTTTTT.

This chain links TRBV9 with TRBJ2-3; D uncertain. Germline V gene lookup returns CDR1 SGDLS and CDR2 YYNGEE. This CDR3 is built from 15 residues. V was cut by 0 bases and J by 4 bases, with 12 bases left in between. CDR3 coding DNA: TGTGCCAGCAGCGTAGATGGCGGTATCCCAGATACGCAGTATTTT. Its protein product is CASSVDGGIPDTQYF.

This clone was found a few times. The chain combines TRBV23-1 with TRBJ1-5; TRBD1 is a possible D gene (6 bases). TRBV23-1 has ORF status, its function being uncertain. V was clipped by 0 bases and J by 1 base, with 10 bases between them. The CDR3 contains 16 residues. CDR3 sequence reads: CASSQSKRGSNQPQHF. CDR3 coding DNA: TGCGCCAGCAGTCAATCGAAAAGGGGGAGCAATCAGCCCCAGCATTTT.

This rearrangement joins TRBV6-1 to TRBJ1-2; D possibly corresponds to TRBD1 (6 bases). This CDR3 has 13 amino acids. Between the trimmed V and J ends, which lost 4 bases and 4 bases, there was a span of 10 bases. Germline V gives CDR1 MNHNS, CDR2 SASEGT. In DNA form, the CDR3 reads TGTGCCAGCAGTGGACAGGTACTCTATGGCTACACCTTC. Protein product: CASSGQVLYGYTF.

The genes are TRBV11-2 and TRBJ1-2, with D possibly being TRBD1 (5 bases). CDR1 SGHAT and CDR2 FQNNGV come from the germline V gene. This CDR3 region has 13 residues. V lost 1 base to trimming and J lost 6 bases, with 9 bases between them. The CDR3 DNA sequence: TGTGCCAGCAGCTTAGGAACAGGTGATGGCTACACCTTC. Residues: CASSLGTGDGYTF.

This clone appeared once. The genes are TRBV6-5 and TRBJ2-7, with D possibly matching TRBD1 (5 bases). Trimming pared 8 bases from V and 3 bases from J, leaving 14 bases between. Germline V lookup: CDR1 MNHEY, CDR2 SVGAGI. The CDR3 has 13 residues. The CDR3 sequence: CASGAWSFYEQYF. CDR3 nucleotide sequence: TGTGCCAGCGGGGCGTGGAGCTTCTACGAGCAGTACTTC.